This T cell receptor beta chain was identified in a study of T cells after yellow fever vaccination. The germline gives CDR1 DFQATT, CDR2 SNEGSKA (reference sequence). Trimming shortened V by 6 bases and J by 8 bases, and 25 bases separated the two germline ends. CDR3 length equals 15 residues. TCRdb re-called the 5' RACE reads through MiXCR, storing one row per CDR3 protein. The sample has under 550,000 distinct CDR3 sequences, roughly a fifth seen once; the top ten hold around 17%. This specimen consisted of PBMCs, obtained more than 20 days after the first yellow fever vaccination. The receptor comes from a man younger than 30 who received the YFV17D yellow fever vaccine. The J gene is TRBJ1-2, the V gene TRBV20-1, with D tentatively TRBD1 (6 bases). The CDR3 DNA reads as TGCAGTGCATCGCGGGACGGGGGGCGACGTAGCGGCTACACCTTC. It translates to CSASRDGGRRSGYTF.